This TCR beta chain was identified during a study of blood T cell repertoires in COVID-19. Overall study context: Spain, Italy and the United States supplied samples that represented acute and convalescent COVID-19. T cells, B-cell-depleted T cells, or PBMCs provided the cDNA or gDNA that served as material.

The CDR3 extends over 14 amino acids. Trimming shortened V by 4 bases and J by 2 bases, and 10 bases separated the two germline ends. Per the germline V gene, CDR1 is SGDLS and CDR2 is YYNGEE. Methods used by the authors: Reference gene primer amplification gave estimated nucleated cell counts. Libraries were prepared by immunoSEQ multiplex PCR; TCRdb keeps only in-frame clonotypes and omits some of them. From that table come the V and J calls and clone size; the DNA was used to work out D and trimming. The profile shows some 160,000 clones, roughly 80% of them singletons. The TCR originated in a human donor in a cohort sampled during active COVID-19. The specimen sequenced was peripheral blood. The chain uses TRBV9 and TRBJ1-3; weak D call: TRBD1 (5 bases). Written as DNA, the CDR3 is TGTGCCAGCAGCAAAGACAGCCCTGGAAACACCATATATTTT. This encodes CASSKDSPGNTIYF. The full variable domain, rest sourced from reference TRBV9 and TRBJ1-3, is DSGVTQTPKHLITATGQRVTLRCSPRSGDLSVYWYQQSLDQGLQFLIQYYNGEERAKGNILERFSAQQFPDLHSELNLSSLELGDSALYFCASSKDSPGNTIYFGEGSWLTVV.